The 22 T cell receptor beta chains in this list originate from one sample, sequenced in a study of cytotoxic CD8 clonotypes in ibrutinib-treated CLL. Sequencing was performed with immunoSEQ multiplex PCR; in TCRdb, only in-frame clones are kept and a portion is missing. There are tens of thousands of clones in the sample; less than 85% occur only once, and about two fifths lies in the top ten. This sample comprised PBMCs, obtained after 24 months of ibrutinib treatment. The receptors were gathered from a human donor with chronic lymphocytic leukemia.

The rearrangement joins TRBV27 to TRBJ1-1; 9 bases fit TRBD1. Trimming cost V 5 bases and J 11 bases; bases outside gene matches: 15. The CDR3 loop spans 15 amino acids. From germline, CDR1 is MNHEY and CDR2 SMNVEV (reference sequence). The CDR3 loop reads CASSLGPGDRVPAFF. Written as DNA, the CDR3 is TGTGCCAGCAGTCTCGGGCCGGGGGACAGGGTTCCGGCTTTCTTT.

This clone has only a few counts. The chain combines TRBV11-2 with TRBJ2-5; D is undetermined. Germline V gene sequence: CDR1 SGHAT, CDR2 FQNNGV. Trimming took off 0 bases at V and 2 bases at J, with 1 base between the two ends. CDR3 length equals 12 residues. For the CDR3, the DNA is TGTGCCAGCAGCTTAGATCAAGAGACCCAGTACTTC. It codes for CASSLDQETQYF.

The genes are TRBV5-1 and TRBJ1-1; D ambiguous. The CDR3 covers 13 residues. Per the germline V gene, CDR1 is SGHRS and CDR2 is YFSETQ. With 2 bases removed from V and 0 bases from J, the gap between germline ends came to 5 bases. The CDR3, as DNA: TGCGCCAGCAGCTTCAGTTTGAACACTGAAGCTTTCTTT. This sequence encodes CASSFSLNTEAFF.

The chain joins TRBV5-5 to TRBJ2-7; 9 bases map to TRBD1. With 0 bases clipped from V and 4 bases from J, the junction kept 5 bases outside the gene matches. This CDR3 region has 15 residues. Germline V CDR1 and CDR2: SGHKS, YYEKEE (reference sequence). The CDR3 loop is CASSLVPGQGYEQYF. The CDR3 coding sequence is TGTGCCAGCAGCTTGGTCCCGGGACAGGGTTACGAGCAGTACTTC. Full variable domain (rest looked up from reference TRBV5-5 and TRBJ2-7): DAGVTQSPTHLIKTRGQQVTLRCSPISGHKSVSWYQQVLGQGPQFIFQYYEKEERGRGNFPDRFSARQFPNYSSELNVNALLLGDSALYLCASSLVPGQGYEQYFGPGTRLTVT.

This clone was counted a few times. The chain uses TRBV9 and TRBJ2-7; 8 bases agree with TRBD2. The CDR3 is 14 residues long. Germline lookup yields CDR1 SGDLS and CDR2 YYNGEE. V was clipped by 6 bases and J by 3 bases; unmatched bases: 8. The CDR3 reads CASNRDGGGYEQYF. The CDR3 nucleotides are TGTGCCAGCAACCGGGACGGGGGGGGCTACGAGCAGTACTTC.

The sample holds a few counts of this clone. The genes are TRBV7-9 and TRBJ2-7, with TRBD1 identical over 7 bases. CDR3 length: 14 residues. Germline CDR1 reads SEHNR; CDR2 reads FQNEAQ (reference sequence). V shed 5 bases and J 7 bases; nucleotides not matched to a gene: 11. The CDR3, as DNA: TGTGCCAGCAGCCCGCGGACAGGCTTTGCGGAGCAGTACTTC. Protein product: CASSPRTGFAEQYF.

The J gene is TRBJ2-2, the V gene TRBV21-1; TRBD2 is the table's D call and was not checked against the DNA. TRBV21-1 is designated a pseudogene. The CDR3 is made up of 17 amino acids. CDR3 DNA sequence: TGTGCCAGCAGCAAAAGCCGGCGGAAAGGAGTCACCGGGGAGCTGTTTTTT. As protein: CASSKSRRKGVTGELFF.

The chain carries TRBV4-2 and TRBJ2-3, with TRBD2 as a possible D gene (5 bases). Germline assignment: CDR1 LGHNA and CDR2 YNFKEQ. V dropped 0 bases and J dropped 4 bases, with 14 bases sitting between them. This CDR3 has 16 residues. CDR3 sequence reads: CASSQEASGRADTQYF. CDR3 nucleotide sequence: TGTGCCAGCAGCCAAGAAGCTAGTGGGAGAGCAGATACGCAGTATTTT.

Here the CDR3 DNA reads TGTGCCAGCAGTTATCTAGCGGGAGCTTCGGAGACCCAGTACTTC. It is translated as CASSYLAGASETQYF. The V and J genes are TRBV2 and TRBJ2-5; TRBD2 aligns across 10 bases. V lost 5 bases to trimming and J lost 5 bases; unmatched junction nucleotides: 8. The CDR3 runs to 15 residues. Germline V gene sequence: CDR1 SNHLY, CDR2 FYNNEI.

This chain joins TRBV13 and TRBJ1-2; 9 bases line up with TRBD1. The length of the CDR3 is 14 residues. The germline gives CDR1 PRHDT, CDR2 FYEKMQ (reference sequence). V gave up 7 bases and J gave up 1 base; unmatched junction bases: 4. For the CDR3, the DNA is TGTGCCAGCATCCCGACAGGGGGTAACTATGGCTACACCTTC. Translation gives CASIPTGGNYGYTF.

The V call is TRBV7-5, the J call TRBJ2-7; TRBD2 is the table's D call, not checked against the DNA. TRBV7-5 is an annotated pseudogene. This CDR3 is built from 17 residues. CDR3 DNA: TGTGCCAGAAGCCGGACGGAGACTAGCCTAAAAACCTACGAGCAGTACTTC. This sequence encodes CARSRTETSLKTYEQYF.

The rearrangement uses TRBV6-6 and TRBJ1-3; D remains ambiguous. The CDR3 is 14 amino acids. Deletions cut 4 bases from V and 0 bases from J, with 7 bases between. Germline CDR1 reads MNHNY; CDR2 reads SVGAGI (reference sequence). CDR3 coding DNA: TGTGCCAGCAGTTCGGGCTACTCTGGAAACACCATATATTTT. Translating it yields CASSSGYSGNTIYF.

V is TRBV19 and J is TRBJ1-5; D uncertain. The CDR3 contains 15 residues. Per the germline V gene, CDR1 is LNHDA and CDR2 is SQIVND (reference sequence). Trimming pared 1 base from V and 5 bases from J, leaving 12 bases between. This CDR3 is CASSIVFRRDQPQHF. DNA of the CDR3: TGTGCCAGTAGTATAGTATTCCGGAGGGATCAGCCCCAGCATTTT.

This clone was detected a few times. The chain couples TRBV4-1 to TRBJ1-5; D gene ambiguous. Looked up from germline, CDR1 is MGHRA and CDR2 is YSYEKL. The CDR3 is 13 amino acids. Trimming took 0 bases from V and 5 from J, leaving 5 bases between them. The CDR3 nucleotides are TGCGCCAGCAGCCAAGACAATGATCAGCCCCAGCATTTT. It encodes CASSQDNDQPQHF.

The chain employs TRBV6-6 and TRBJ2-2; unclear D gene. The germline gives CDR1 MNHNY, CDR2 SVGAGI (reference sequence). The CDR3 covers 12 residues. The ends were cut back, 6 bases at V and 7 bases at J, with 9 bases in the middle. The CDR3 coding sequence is TGTGCCAGCAGGCAGACGCTCGGGGAGCTGTTTTTT. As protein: CASRQTLGELFF.

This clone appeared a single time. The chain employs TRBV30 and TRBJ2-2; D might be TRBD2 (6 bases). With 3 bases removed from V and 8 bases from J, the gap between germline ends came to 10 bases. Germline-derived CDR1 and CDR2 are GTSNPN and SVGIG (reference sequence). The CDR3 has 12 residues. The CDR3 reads CAWRREWGELFF. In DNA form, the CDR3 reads TGTGCCTGGAGACGGGAGTGGGGGGAGCTGTTTTTT.

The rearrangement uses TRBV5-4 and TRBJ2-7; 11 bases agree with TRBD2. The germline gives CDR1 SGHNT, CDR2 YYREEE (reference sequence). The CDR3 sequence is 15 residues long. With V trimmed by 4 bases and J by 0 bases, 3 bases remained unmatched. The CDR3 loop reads CASSPGLADSYEQYF. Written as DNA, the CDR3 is TGTGCCAGCAGCCCGGGACTAGCGGACTCCTACGAGCAGTACTTC.

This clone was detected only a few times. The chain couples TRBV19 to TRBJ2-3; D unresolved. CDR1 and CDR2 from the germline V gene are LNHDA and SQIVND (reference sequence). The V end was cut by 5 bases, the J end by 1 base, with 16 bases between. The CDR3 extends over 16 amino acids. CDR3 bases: TGTGCCAGTAGTCCACGTTCGGCGGAGCGCACAGATACGCAGTATTTT. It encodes CASSPRSAERTDTQYF.

In nucleotides, the CDR3 is TGTGCCAGCAAGTCCAGTCACTACAATGAGCAGTTCTTC. Its protein is CASKSSHYNEQFF. J is TRBJ2-1 and V is TRBV2, with D uncertain. Germline CDR1 reads SNHLY; CDR2 reads FYNNEI. V shed 7 bases and J shed 3 bases, with 10 bases lying between them. The CDR3 is 13 amino acids.

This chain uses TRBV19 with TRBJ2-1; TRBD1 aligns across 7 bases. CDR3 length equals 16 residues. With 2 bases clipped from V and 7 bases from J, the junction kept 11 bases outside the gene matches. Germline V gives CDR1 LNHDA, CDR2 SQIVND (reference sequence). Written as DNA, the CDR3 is TGTGCCAGTAGTATATCCGGGACAGCAATAGGGAATGAGCAGTTCTTC. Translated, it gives CASSISGTAIGNEQFF.

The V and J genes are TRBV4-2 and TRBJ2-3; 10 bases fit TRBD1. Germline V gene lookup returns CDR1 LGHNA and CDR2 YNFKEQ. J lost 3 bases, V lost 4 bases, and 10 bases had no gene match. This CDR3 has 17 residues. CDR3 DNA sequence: TGTGCCAGCAGCCTAACATCGGGACAGGGGATAACAGATACGCAGTATTTT. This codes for CASSLTSGQGITDTQYF.

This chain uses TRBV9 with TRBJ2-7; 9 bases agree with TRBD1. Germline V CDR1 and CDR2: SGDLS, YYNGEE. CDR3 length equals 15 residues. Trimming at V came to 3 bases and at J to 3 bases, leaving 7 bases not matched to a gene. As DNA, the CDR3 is TGTGCCAGCAGCGAGACCGGGACAGGGAACTACGAGCAGTACTTC. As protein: CASSETGTGNYEQYF.